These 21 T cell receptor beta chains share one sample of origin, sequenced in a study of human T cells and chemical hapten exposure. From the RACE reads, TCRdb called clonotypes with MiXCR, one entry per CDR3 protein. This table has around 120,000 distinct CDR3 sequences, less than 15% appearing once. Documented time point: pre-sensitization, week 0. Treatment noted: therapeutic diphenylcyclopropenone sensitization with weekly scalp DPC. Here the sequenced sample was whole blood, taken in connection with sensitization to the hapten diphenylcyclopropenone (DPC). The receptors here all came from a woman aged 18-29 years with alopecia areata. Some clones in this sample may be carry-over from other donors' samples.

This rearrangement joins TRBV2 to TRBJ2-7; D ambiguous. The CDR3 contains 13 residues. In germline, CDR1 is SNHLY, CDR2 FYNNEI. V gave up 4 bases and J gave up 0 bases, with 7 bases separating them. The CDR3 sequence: CASSVPSSYEQYF. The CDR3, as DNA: TGTGCCAGCAGTGTGCCCAGCTCCTACGAGCAGTACTTC.

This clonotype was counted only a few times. CDR3 residues: CASSPPGLAGGSTDTQYF. DNA of the CDR3: TGTGCCAGCAGCCCCCCGGGACTAGCGGGGGGGAGCACAGATACGCAGTATTTT. The genes are TRBV7-8 and TRBJ2-3; 16 bases line up with TRBD2. The CDR3 is 18 residues long. Germline-derived CDR1 and CDR2 are SGHVS and FQNEAQ. The V and J ends lost 5 bases and 0 bases, in that order; junction bases with no gene match: 5.

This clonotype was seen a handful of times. CDR3 in DNA: TGCAGTGCTAGGGACCACACAGGGGGAGCGCGAGATACGCAGTATTTT. Residues: CSARDHTGGARDTQYF. The V call is TRBV20-1, the J call TRBJ2-3; 8 positions match TRBD1. Germline V lookup: CDR1 DFQATT, CDR2 SNEGSKA (reference sequence). This CDR3 is 16 amino acids long. V trimming: 3 bases; J trimming: 5 bases; junction bases outside the gene matches: 13.

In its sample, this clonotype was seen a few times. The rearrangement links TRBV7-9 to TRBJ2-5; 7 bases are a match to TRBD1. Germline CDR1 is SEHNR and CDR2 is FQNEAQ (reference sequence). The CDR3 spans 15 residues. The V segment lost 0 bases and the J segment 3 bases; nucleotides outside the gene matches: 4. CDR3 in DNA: TGTGCCAGCAGCTTAGCGACAGGGCCGGAAGAGACCCAGTACTTC. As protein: CASSLATGPEETQYF.

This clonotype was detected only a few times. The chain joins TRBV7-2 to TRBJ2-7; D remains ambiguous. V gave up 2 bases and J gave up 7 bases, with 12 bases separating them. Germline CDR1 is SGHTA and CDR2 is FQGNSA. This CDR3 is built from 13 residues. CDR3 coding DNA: TGTGCCAGCAGCTTACAGGCCGCCTCTGAGCAGTACTTC. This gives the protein CASSLQAASEQYF.

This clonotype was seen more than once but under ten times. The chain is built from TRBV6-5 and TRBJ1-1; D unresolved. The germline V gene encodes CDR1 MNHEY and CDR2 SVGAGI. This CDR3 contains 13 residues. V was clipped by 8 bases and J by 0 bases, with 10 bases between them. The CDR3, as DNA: TGTGCCAGCTCATCCCTTATGAACACTGAAGCTTTCTTT. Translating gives CASSSLMNTEAFF.

CDR3 loop: CASSLNPGGANVLTF. CDR3 DNA sequence: TGTGCCAGCAGCCTCAATCCTGGGGGGGCCAACGTCCTGACTTTC. The chain carries TRBV7-3 and TRBJ2-6, with no clear D. The CDR3 is 15 amino acids. V lost 5 bases and J lost 4, with 12 bases in between. Germline CDR1 reads SGHTA; CDR2 reads FQGTGA.

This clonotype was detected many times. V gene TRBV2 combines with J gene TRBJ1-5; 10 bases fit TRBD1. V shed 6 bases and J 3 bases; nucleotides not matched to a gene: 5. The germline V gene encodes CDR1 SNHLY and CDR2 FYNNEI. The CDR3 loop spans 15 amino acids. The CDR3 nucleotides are TGTGCCAGCAGCGCCGGGACAGGGGTCAATCAGCCCCAGCATTTT. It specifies CASSAGTGVNQPQHF.

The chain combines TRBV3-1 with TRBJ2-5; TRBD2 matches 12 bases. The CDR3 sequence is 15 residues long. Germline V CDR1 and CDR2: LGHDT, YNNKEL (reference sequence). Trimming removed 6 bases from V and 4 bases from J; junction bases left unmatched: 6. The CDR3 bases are TGTGCCAGCAGTCGGATGACTAGCGGGGGAGAGACCCAGTACTTC. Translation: CASSRMTSGGETQYF.

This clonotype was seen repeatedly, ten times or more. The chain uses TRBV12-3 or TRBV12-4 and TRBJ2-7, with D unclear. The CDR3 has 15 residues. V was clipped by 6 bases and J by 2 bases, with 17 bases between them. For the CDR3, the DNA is TGTGCCAGCAGCCCGGGTCCACCCGGAGCCTACGAGCAGTACTTC. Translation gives CASSPGPPGAYEQYF.

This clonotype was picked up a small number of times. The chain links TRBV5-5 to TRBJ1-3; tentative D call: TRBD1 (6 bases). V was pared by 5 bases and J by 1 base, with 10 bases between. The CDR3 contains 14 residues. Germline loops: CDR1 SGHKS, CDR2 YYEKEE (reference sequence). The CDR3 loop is CASRLTGSGNTIYF. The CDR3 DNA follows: TGTGCCAGCAGACTCACAGGGTCTGGAAACACCATATATTTT.

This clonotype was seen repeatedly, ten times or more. The CDR3 sequence: CASSQEVFTEAFF. The DNA of the CDR3 is TGCGCCAGCAGCCAAGAGGTGTTCACTGAAGCTTTCTTT. This chain uses TRBV4-3 with TRBJ1-1; D remains ambiguous. Germline CDR1 is LGHNA and CDR2 is YSLEER. The CDR3 length is 13 residues. V was clipped by 0 bases and J by 4 bases, with 6 bases between them.

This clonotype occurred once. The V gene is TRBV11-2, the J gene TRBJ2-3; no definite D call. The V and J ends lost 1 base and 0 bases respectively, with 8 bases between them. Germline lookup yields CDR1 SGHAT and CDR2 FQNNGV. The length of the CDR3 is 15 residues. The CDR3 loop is CASSLAVSSTDTQYF. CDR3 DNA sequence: TGTGCCAGCAGCTTAGCGGTTTCTAGCACAGATACGCAGTATTTT.

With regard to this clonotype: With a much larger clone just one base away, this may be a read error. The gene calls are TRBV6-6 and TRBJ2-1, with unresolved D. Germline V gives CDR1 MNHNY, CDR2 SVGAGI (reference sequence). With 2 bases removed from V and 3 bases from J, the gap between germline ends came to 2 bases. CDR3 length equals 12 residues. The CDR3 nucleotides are TGTGCCAGCAGTTACCGCTACAATGAGCAGTTCTTC. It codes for CASSYRYNEQFF.

CDR3 DNA sequence: TGTGCCAGCAGTTACTCAACCTCTGGAAACACCATATATTTT. Its translation is CASSYSTSGNTIYF. V is TRBV6-6 and J is TRBJ1-3, with unresolved D. With 0 bases removed from V and 0 bases from J, the gap between germline ends came to 3 bases. This CDR3 region has 14 residues. The germline gives CDR1 MNHNY, CDR2 SVGAGI (reference sequence).

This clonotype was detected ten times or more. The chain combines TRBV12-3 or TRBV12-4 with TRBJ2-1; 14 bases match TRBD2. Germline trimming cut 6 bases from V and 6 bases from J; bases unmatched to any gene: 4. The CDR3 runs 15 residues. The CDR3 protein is CASRRLAGGPNEQFF. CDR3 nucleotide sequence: TGTGCCAGCAGACGACTAGCGGGGGGGCCCAATGAGCAGTTCTTC.

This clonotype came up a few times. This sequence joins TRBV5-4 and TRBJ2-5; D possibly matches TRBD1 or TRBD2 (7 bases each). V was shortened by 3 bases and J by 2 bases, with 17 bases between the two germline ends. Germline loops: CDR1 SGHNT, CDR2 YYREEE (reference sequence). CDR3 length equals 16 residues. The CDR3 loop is CASSSKGGGPQETQYF. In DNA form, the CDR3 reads TGTGCCAGCAGCTCCAAGGGAGGGGGCCCTCAAGAGACCCAGTACTTC.

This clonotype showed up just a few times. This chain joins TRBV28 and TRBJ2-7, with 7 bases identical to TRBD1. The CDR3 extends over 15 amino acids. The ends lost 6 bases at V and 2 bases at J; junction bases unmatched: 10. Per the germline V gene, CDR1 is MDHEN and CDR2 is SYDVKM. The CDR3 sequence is CASSTGTASTYEQYF. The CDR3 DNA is TGTGCCAGCAGCACCGGGACAGCTTCAACCTACGAGCAGTACTTC.

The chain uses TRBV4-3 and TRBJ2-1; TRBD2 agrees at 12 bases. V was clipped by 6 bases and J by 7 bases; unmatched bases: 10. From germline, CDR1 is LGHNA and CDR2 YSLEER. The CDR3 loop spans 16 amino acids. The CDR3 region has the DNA TGCGCCAGCAGTCTCCTAGCGGGGGGGCCGGGGAATGAGCAGTTCTTC. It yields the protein CASSLLAGGPGNEQFF.

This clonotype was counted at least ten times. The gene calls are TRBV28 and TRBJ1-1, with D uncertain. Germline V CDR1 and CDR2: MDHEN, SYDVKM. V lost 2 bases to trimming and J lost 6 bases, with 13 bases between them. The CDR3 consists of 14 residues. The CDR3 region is CASSLRARYAEAFF. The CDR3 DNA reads TGTGCCAGCAGTTTAAGGGCCAGGTATGCTGAAGCTTTCTTT.

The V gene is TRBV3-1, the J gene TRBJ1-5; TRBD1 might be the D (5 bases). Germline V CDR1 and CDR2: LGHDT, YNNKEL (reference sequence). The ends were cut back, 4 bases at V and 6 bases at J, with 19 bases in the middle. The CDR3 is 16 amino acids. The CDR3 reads CASSPSGQPRGQPQHF. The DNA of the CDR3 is TGTGCCAGCAGCCCTTCCGGACAACCCCGGGGTCAGCCCCAGCATTTT.